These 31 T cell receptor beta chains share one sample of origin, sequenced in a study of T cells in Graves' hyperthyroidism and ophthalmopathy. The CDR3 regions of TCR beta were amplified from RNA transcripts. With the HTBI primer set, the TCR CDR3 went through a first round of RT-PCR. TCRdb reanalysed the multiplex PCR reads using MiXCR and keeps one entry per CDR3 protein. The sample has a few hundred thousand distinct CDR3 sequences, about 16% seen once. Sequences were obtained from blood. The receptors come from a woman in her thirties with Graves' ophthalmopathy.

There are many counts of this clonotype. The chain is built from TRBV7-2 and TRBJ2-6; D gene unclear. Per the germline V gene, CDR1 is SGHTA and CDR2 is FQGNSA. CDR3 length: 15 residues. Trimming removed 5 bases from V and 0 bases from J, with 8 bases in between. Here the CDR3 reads CASSPLTSGANVLTF. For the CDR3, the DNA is TGTGCCAGCAGCCCCCTTACCTCTGGGGCCAACGTCCTGACTTTC.

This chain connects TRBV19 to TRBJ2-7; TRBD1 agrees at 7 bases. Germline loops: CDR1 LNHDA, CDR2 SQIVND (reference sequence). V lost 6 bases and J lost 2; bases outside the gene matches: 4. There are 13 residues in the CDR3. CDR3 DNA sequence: TGTGCCAGTAGCTGGGACAGTGCCTACGAGCAGTACTTC. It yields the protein CASSWDSAYEQYF.

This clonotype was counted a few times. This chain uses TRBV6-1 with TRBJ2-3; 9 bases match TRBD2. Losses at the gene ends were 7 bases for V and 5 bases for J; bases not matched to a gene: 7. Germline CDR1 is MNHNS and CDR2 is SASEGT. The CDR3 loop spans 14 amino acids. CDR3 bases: TGTGCCAGCACCGCTAGCGGGAATGGAGATACGCAGTATTTT. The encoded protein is CASTASGNGDTQYF.

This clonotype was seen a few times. The CDR3 DNA reads as TGTGCCAGCAGCTTAAACCCCCCGGTTGGGGATACGCAGTATTTT. Its protein product is CASSLNPPVGDTQYF. This chain joins TRBV7-3 and TRBJ2-3; the D is unclear. Trimming removed 1 base at V and 6 bases at J, with 14 bases between. Per germline, CDR1 SGHTA and CDR2 FQGTGA. The CDR3 has 15 residues.

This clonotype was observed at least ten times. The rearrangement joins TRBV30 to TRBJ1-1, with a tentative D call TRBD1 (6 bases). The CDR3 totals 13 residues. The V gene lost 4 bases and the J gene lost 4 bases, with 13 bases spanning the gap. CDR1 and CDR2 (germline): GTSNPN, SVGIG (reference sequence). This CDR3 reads CAWNQGTGTEAFF. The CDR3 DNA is TGTGCCTGGAACCAGGGGACCGGCACTGAAGCTTTCTTT. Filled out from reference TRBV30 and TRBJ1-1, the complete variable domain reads SQTIHQWPATLVQPVGSPLSLECTVEGTSNPNLYWYRQAAGRGLQLLFYSVGIGQISSEVPQNLSASRPQDRQFILSSKKLLLSDSGFYLCAWNQGTGTEAFFGQGTRLTVV.

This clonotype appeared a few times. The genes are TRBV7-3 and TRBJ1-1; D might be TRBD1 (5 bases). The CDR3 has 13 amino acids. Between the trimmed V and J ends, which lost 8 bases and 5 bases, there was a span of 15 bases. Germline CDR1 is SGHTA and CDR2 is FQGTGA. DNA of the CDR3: TGTGCCAGCGGCAGGGATAGAGAAACTGAAGCTTTCTTT. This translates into CASGRDRETEAFF. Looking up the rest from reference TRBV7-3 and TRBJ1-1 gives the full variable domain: GAGVSQTPSNKVTEKGKYVELRCDPISGHTALYWYRQSLGQGPEFLIYFQGTGAADDSGLPNDRFFAVRPEGSVSTLKIQRTERGDSAVYLCASGRDRETEAFFGQGTRLTVV.

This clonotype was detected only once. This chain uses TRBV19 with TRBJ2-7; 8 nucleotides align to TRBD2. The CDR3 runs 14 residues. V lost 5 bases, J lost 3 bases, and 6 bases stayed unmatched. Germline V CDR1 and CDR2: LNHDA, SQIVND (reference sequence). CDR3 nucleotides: TGTGCCAGTAGTGAACGGGAGGGGGACTACGAGCAGTACTTC. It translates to CASSEREGDYEQYF.

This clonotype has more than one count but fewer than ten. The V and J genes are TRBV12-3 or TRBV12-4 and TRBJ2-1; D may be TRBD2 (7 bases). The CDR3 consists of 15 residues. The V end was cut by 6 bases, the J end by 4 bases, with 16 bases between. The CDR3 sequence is CASRMGGPDYNEQFF. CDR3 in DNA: TGTGCCAGCAGGATGGGGGGGCCAGATTACAATGAGCAGTTCTTC.

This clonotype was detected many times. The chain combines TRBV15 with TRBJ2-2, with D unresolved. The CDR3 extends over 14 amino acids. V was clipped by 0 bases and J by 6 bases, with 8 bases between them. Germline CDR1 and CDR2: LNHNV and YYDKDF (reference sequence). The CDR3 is CATSRERLAGELFF. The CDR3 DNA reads TGTGCCACCAGCAGAGAAAGGTTGGCCGGGGAGCTGTTTTTT.

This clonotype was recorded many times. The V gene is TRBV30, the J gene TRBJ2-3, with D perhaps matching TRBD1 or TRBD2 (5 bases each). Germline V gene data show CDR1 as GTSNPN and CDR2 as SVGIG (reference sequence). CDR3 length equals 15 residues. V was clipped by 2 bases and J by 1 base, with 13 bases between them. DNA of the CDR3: TGTGCCTGGAGTATAGGGGAGAGCGGCACAGATACGCAGTATTTT. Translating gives CAWSIGESGTDTQYF.

Written as DNA, the CDR3 is TGTGCCAGCATTGGACTAGCGGGCAGGACCCAGTACTTC. Translated, it gives CASIGLAGRTQYF. The chain recombines TRBV6-1 with TRBJ2-5; 11 nucleotides line up with TRBD2. The CDR3 is 13 amino acids. Trimming cost V 7 bases and J 7 bases; bases outside gene matches: 5. From germline, CDR1 is MNHNS and CDR2 SASEGT.

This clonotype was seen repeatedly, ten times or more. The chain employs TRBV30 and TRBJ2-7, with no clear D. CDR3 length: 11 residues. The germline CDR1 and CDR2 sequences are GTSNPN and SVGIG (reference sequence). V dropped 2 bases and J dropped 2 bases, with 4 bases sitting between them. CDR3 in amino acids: CAWSQAYEQYF. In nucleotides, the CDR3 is TGTGCCTGGAGTCAGGCCTACGAGCAGTACTTC.

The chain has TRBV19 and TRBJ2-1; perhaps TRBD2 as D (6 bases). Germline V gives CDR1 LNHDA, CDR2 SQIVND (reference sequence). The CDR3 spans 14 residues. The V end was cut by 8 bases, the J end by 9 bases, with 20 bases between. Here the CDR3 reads CASAHAGLGVEQFF. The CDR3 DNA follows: TGTGCCAGTGCACATGCGGGGCTTGGTGTTGAGCAGTTCTTC. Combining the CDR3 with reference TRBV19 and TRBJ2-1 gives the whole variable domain DGGITQSPKYLFRKEGQNVTLSCEQNLNHDAMYWYRQDPGQGLRLIYYSQIVNDFQKGDIAEGYSVSREKKESFPLTVTSAQKNPTAFYLCASAHAGLGVEQFFGPGTRLTVL.

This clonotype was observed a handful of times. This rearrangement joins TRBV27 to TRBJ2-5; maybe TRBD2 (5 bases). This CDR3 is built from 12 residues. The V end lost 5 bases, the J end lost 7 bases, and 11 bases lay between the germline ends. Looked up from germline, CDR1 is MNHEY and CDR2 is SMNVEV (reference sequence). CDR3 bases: TGTGCCAGCAGTGCGGGCCTGCGGACCCAGTACTTC. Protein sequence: CASSAGLRTQYF.

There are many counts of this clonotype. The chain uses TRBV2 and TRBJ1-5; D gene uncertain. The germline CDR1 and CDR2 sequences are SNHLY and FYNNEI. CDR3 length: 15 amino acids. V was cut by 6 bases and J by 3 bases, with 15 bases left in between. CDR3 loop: CASSPSKKINQPQHF. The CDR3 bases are TGTGCCAGCAGCCCCAGTAAGAAGATCAATCAGCCCCAGCATTTT.

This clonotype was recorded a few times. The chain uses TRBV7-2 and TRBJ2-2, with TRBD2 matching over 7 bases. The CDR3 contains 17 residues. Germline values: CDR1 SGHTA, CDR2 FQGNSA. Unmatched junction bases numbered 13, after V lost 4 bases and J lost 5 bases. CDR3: CASSSRVVAGWTGELFF. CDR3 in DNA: TGTGCCAGCAGCTCCCGTGTGGTAGCGGGTTGGACCGGGGAGCTGTTTTTT.

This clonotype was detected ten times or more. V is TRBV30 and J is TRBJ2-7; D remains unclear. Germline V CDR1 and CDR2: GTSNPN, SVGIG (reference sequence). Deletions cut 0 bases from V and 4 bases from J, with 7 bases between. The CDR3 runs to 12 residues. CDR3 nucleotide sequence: TGTGCCTGGAGTGTTTCTGGGTACGAGCAGTACTTC. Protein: CAWSVSGYEQYF.

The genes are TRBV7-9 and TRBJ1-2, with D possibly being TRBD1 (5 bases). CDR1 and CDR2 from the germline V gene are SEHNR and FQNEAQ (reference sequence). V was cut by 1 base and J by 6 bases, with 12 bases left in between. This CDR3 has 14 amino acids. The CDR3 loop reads CASSLDWAGHGYTF. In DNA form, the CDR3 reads TGTGCCAGCAGCTTAGATTGGGCAGGGCATGGCTACACCTTC.

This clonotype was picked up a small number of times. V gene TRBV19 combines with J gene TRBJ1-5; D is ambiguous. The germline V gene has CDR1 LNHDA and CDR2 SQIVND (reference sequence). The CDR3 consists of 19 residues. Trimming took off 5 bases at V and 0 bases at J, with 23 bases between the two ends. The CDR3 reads CASSPPLAKISYSNQPQHF. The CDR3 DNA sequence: TGTGCCAGTAGTCCTCCCCTGGCTAAAATTTCCTATAGCAATCAGCCCCAGCATTTT.

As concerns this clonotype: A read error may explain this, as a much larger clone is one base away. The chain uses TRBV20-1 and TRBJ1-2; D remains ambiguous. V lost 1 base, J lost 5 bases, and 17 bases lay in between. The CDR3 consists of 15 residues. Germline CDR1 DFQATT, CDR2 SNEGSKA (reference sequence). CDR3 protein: CSARGLARMEYGYTF. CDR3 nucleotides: TGCAGTGCTAGAGGATTGGCGAGGATGGAGTATGGCTACACCTTC.

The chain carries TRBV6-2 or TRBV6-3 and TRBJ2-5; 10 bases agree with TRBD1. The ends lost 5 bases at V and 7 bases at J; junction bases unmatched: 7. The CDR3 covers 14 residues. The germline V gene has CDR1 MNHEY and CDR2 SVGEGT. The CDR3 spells CASSEGTGVGTQYF. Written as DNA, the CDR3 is TGTGCCAGCAGTGAGGGGACAGGGGTTGGGACCCAGTACTTC.

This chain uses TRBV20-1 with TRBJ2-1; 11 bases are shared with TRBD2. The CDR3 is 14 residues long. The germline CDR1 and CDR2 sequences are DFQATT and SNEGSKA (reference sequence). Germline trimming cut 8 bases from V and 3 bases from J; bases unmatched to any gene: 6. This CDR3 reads CSWTSGSYYNEQFF. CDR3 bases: TGCAGTTGGACTAGCGGGTCCTACTACAATGAGCAGTTCTTC.

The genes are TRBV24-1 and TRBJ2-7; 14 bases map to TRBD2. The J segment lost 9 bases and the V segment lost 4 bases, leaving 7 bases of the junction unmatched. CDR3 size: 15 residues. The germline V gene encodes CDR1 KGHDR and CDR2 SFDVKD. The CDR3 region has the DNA TGTGCCACCAGTGACTCGGGACTAGCGGGGGAGAGGCAGTACTTC. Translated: CATSDSGLAGERQYF.

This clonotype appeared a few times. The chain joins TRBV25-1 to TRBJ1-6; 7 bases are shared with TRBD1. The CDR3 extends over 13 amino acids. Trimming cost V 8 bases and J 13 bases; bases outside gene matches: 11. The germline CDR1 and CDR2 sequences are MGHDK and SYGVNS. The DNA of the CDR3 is TGTGCCAGCGGTCGACAGGGAGGCAGCCCCCTCCACTTT. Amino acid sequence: CASGRQGGSPLHF.

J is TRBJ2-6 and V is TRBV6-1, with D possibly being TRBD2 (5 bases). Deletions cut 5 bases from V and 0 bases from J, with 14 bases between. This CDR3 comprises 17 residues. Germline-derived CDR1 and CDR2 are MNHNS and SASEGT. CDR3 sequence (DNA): TGTGCCAGCAGTCACCGGGGAGCTATCTCTGGGGCCAACGTCCTGACTTTC. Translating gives CASSHRGAISGANVLTF.

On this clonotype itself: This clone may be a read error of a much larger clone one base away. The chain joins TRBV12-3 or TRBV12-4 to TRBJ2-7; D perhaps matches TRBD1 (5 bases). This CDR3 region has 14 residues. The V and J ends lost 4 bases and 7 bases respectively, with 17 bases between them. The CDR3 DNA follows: TGTGCCAGCAGTTCGCCAGGGTTTATACATGAGCAGTACTTC. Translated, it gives CASSSPGFIHEQYF.

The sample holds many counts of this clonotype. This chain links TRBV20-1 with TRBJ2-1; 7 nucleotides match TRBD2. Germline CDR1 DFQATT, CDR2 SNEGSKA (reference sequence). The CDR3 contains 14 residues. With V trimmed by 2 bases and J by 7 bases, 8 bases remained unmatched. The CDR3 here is CSARMGGGPNEQFF. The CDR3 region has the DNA TGCAGTGCTAGAATGGGGGGAGGGCCGAATGAGCAGTTCTTC.

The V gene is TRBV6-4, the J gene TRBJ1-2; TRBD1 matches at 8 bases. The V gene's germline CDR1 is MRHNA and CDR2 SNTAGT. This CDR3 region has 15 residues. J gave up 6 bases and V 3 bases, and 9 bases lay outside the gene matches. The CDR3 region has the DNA TGTGCCAGCAGTGAACAGGGGGGAGGTTCGGATGGCTACACCTTC. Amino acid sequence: CASSEQGGGSDGYTF.

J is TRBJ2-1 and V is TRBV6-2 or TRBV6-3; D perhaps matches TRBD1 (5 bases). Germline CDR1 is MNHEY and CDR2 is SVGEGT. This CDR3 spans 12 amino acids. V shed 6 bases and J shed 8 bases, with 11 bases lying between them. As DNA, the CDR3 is TGTGCCAGCAGGGACGGCAGGGATGAGCAGTTCTTC. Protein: CASRDGRDEQFF.

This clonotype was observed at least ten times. CDR3 sequence (DNA): TGTGCCAGCAGCCCCACAGGACTAGCGGGAATCGGGGAGCTGTTTTTT. Protein sequence: CASSPTGLAGIGELFF. V gene TRBV11-2 combines with J gene TRBJ2-2, with TRBD2 matching 12 bases. CDR1 and CDR2 from the germline V gene are SGHAT and FQNNGV. Unmatched junction bases numbered 8, after V lost 5 bases and J lost 7 bases. This CDR3 is 16 amino acids long.

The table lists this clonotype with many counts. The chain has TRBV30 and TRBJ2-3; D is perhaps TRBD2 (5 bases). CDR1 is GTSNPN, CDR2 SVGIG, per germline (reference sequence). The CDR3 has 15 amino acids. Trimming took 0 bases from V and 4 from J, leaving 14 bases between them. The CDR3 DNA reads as TGTGCCTGGAGTGTACCGAGCCCGGAGGCAGATACGCAGTATTTT. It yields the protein CAWSVPSPEADTQYF.